This TCR beta chain was profiled in a study of OX40 agonist ivuxolimab in advanced cancers. Overall study results and limits: The study found among the lowest clonal expansion in partial responders at 0.1-3.0 mg/kg.

With regard to this clone: The antigen remains undetermined.

Autoimmune disease history or systemic immunosuppression excluded patients. Sampling of blood occurred at baseline, cycle 4 day 1, and cycle 7 day 1. This CDR3 spans 14 amino acids. Trimming pared 2 bases from V and 3 bases from J, leaving 10 bases between. Germline CDR1 and CDR2: SGHAT and FQNNGV. Only in-frame clones appear in the TCRdb table, and some are missing; sequencing was by immunoSEQ multiplex PCR. The table lists approximately 26,000 clones, approximately 79% of them singletons, with 9.5% to 15% in the top ten. This TCR was recovered from an adult with an advanced solid tumor such as melanoma, head and neck, liver or kidney cancer. The sequencing here drew on CD4+ or CD8+ T cells sorted from blood, taken in a trial of the OX40 agonist ivuxolimab. The V and J genes are TRBV11-2 and TRBJ1-2; D is possibly TRBD1 (6 bases). Here the CDR3 DNA reads TGTGCCAGCAGCTTAACCGGGGGCTACTATGGCTACACCTTC. Translating gives CASSLTGGYYGYTF.